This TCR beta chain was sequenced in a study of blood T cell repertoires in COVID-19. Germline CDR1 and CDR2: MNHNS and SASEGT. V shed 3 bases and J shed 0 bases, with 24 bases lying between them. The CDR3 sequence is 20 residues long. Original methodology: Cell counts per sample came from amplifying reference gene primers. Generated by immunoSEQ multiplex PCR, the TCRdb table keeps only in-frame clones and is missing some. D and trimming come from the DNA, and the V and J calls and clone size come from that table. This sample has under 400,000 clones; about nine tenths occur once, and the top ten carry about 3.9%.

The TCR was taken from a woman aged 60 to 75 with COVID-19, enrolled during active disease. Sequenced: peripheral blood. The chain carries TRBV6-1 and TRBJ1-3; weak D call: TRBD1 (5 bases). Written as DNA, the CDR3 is TGTGCCAGCAGTGACCCTCGCCACCGACAGCCCATGAGCTCTGGAAACACCATATATTTT. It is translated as CASSDPRHRQPMSSGNTIYF.